The 2 T cell receptor beta chains listed next were all sequenced from one sample in a study of PD-1 blockade in mismatch repair-deficient tumors. The protocol was immunoSEQ multiplex PCR, while the TCRdb copy is restricted to in-frame clones and leaves out a portion. Of 120,000 or so clones listed, 88% were seen once; the top ten hold about an eighth. The starting material was peripheral blood, obtained 70 to 72 weeks after starting pembrolizumab. The source is an adult with mismatch repair-deficient cancer.

The count of this clone is one. The V and J genes are TRBV29-1 and TRBJ1-1; D may be TRBD1 (6 bases). The CDR3 has 13 amino acids. The V gene's germline CDR1 is SQVTM and CDR2 ANQGSEA. Trimming took off 7 bases at V and 3 bases at J, with 15 bases between the two ends. CDR3: CSAREGGDTEAFF. The CDR3 DNA follows: TGCAGCGCCCGGGAAGGGGGAGACACTGAAGCTTTCTTT. Drawing the rest from reference TRBV29-1 and TRBJ1-1, the complete variable domain is SAVISQKPSRDICQRGTSLTIQCQVDSQVTMMFWYRQQPGQSLTLIATANQGSEATYESGFVIDKFPISRPNLTFSTLTVSNMSPEDSSIYLCSAREGGDTEAFFGQGTRLTVV.

The gene calls are TRBV4-3 and TRBJ1-1; D gene unclear. The CDR3 runs to 14 residues. Deletions cut 7 bases from V and 4 bases from J, with 16 bases between. CDR1 and CDR2 from the germline V gene are LGHNA and YSLEER. Here the CDR3 DNA reads TGCGCCAGCACCCAGAAACTGGAGGGCACTGAAGCTTTCTTT. Translation gives CASTQKLEGTEAFF.